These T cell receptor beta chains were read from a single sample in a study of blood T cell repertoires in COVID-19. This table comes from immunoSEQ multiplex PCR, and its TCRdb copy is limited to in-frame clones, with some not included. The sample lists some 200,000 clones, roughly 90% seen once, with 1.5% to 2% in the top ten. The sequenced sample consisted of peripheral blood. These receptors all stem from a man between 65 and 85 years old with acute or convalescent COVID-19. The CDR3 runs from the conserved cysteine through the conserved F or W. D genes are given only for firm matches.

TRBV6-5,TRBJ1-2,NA,CASSYSSSNYGYTF,TGTGCCAGCAGTTACTCGAGTAGTAACTATGGCTACACCTTC
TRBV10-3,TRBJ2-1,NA,CAITDGQSSYNEQFF,TGTGCCATCACAGATGGACAAAGCTCCTACAATGAGCAGTTCTTC
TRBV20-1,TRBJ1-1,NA,CSGWGVTEAFF,TGCAGTGGATGGGGGGTCACTGAAGCTTTCTTT
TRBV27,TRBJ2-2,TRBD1,CASSLSIPRQGRGGELFF,TGTGCCAGCAGTTTATCGATCCCTCGACAGGGGCGAGGGGGGGAGCTGTTTTTT
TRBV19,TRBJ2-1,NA,CASKKGVYNEQFF,TGTGCCAGCAAAAAGGGGGTCTACAATGAGCAGTTCTTC
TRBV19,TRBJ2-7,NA,CASSISHSGTSSYEQYF,TGTGCCAGTAGTATATCCCATTCGGGGACATCCTCCTACGAGCAGTACTTC
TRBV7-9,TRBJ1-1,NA,CASSLGQRPEAFF,TGTGCCAGCAGCTTGGGCCAACGACCTGAAGCTTTCTTT
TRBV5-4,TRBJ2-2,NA,CASSLESRLLNTGELFF,TGTGCCAGCAGCTTGGAAAGTAGACTACTGAACACCGGGGAGCTGTTTTTT
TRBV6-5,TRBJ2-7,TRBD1,CASSSTGIEQYF,TGTGCCAGCAGCTCGACAGGGATTGAGCAGTACTTC
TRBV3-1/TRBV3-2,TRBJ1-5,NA,CASSRRAGEQPQHF,TGTGCCAGCAGCCGTCGGGCAGGGGAACAGCCCCAGCATTTT
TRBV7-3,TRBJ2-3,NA,CASSLAGSTDTQYF,TGTGCCAGCAGCTTAGCGGGGAGCACAGATACGCAGTATTTT